Presented here are 8 T cell receptor beta chains from one specimen sequenced in a study of cytotoxic CD8 clonotypes in ibrutinib-treated CLL. The table came from immunoSEQ multiplex PCR; TCRdb's copy has only in-frame clones and leaves some out. The sample records roughly 200,000 clones, approximately 72% being singletons. The source was PBMCs, collected after 24 months of ibrutinib treatment. Receptor source: a human donor with chronic lymphocytic leukemia.

The chain has TRBV2 and TRBJ2-1; no reliable D call. The CDR3 runs to 13 residues. CDR1 and CDR2 (germline): SNHLY, FYNNEI. V dropped 7 bases and J dropped 7 bases, with 14 bases sitting between them. CDR3: CASIASRGNEQFF. The CDR3 coding sequence is TGTGCCAGCATCGCGTCTAGAGGAAATGAGCAGTTCTTC.

The chain joins TRBV28 to TRBJ2-7, with D tentatively TRBD2 (5 bases). The germline V gene encodes CDR1 MDHEN and CDR2 SYDVKM. There are 17 residues in the CDR3. Trimming cost V 8 bases and J 0 bases, with 23 bases left between them. The CDR3 loop is CASQGAAGNDPSYEQYF. The DNA of the CDR3 is TGTGCCAGCCAAGGAGCGGCGGGCAACGACCCCTCCTACGAGCAGTACTTC.

V usage is TRBV18 and J usage is TRBJ2-1, with a weak D call TRBD1 (6 bases). This CDR3 has 15 residues. The V end lost 3 bases, the J end lost 3 bases, and 12 bases lay between the germline ends. Germline values: CDR1 KGHSH, CDR2 LQKENI. The CDR3 loop reads CASSPKGQDYNEQFF. DNA of the CDR3: TGTGCCAGCTCACCGAAGGGACAAGACTACAATGAGCAGTTCTTC. The whole variable domain, remainder taken from reference TRBV18 and TRBJ2-1, is NAGVMQNPRHLVRRRGQEARLRCSPMKGHSHVYWYRQLPEEGLKFMVYLQKENIIDESGMPKERFSAEFPKEGPSILRIQQVVRGDSAAYFCASSPKGQDYNEQFFGPGTRLTVL.

This chain uses TRBV6-1 with TRBJ2-1; TRBD1 agrees at 7 bases. Losses at the gene ends were 10 bases for V and 7 bases for J; bases not matched to a gene: 16. This CDR3 region has 15 residues. Germline V gene lookup returns CDR1 MNHNS and CDR2 SASEGT. In DNA, the CDR3 is TGTGCCACCCCTTGGGGCACAGGGGCTTGGAATGAGCAGTTCTTC. Translating it yields CATPWGTGAWNEQFF.

This chain joins TRBV28 and TRBJ2-1; 9 bases line up with TRBD2. Looked up from germline, CDR1 is MDHEN and CDR2 is SYDVKM. J gave up 4 bases and V 3 bases, and 1 base lay outside the gene matches. This CDR3 comprises 14 residues. The CDR3, as DNA: TGTGCCAGCAGTTTGACTAGCGGTTACAATGAGCAGTTCTTC. Amino acids: CASSLTSGYNEQFF.

CDR3 amino acids: CASSGGIRETQYF. The CDR3 DNA sequence: TGTGCCAGCAGTGGGGGGATTAGAGAGACCCAGTACTTC. The chain employs TRBV2 and TRBJ2-5; D is possibly TRBD1 or TRBD2 (5 bases each). The CDR3 totals 13 residues. CDR1 is SNHLY, CDR2 FYNNEI, per germline. The V end lost 4 bases, the J end lost 4 bases, and 10 bases lay between the germline ends. The full variable domain, completed using reference TRBV2 and TRBJ2-5, is EPEVTQTPSHQVTQMGQEVILRCVPISNHLYFYWYRQILGQKVEFLVSFYNNEISEKSEIFDDQFSVERPDGSNFTLKIRSTKLEDSAMYFCASSGGIRETQYFGPGTRLLVL.

The rearrangement joins TRBV4-2 to TRBJ2-6, with 11 bases aligning to TRBD2. V dropped 4 bases and J dropped 0; count of bases not matched to a gene: 5. The CDR3 is 18 residues long. Germline-derived CDR1 and CDR2 are LGHNA and YNFKEQ. The CDR3 region is CASSLQTSGNSGANVLTF. The CDR3 coding sequence is TGTGCCAGCAGCCTCCAGACTAGCGGGAACTCTGGGGCCAACGTCCTGACTTTC.

V and J are TRBV10-3 and TRBJ2-1; D not resolved. CDR1 and CDR2 from the germline V gene are ENHRY and SYGVKD. Trimming removed 8 bases at V and 4 bases at J, with 9 bases between. The CDR3 spans 12 residues. DNA for the CDR3: TGTGCCATCGGGCTAGGGTACAATGAGCAGTTCTTC. This gives the protein CAIGLGYNEQFF.